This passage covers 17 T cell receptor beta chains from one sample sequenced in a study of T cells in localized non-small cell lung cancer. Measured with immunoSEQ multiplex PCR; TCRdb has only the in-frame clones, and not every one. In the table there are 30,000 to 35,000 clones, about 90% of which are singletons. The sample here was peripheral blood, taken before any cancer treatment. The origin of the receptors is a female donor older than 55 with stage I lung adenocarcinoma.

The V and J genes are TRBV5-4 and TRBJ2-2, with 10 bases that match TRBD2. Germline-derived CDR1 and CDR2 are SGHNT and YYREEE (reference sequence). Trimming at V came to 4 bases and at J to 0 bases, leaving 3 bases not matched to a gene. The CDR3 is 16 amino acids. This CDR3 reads CASSGTSGANTGELFF. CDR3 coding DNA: TGTGCCAGCAGCGGTACTAGCGGGGCGAACACCGGGGAGCTGTTTTTT.

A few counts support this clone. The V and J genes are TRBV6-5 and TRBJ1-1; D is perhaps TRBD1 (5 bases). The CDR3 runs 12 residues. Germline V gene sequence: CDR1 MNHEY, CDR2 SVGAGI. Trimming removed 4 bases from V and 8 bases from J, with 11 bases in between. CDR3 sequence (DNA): TGTGCCAGCAGTTCGCTCGGGACGGAAGCTTTCTTT. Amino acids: CASSSLGTEAFF.

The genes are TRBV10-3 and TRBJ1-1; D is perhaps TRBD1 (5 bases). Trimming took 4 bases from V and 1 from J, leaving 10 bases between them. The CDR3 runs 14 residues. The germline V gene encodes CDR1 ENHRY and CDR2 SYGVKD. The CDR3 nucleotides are TGTGCCATCAGTGTTCGGGGCCAGAACACTGAAGCTTTCTTT. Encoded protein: CAISVRGQNTEAFF.

The CDR3 loop is CASSLTGRDSPLHF. The CDR3 DNA reads as TGTGCCAGCAGCTTGACAGGGAGGGATTCACCCCTCCACTTT. The rearrangement uses TRBV7-2 and TRBJ1-6, with 7 bases lining up with TRBD1. This CDR3 contains 14 residues. Trimming removed 3 bases from V and 8 bases from J; junction bases left unmatched: 4. From germline, CDR1 is SGHTA and CDR2 FQGNSA. The whole variable domain, filled in from reference TRBV7-2 and TRBJ1-6, reads GAGVSQSPSNKVTEKGKDVELRCDPISGHTALYWYRQSLGQGLEFLIYFQGNSAPDKSGLPSDRFSAERTGGSVSTLTIQRTQQEDSAVYLCASSLTGRDSPLHFGNGTRLTVT.

Written as DNA, the CDR3 is TGCGCCAGCAGCTTGTTTAGGCAGCAAGAGACCCAGTACTTC. Translation gives CASSLFRQQETQYF. The J gene is TRBJ2-5, the V gene TRBV5-1; D is uncertain. Between the trimmed V and J ends, which lost 1 base and 2 bases, there was a span of 9 bases. The CDR3 length is 14 residues. CDR1 and CDR2 (germline): SGHRS, YFSETQ.

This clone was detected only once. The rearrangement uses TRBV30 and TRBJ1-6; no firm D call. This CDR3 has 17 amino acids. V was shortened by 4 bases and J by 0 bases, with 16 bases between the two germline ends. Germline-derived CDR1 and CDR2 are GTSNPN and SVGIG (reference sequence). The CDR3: CAWNPGSPSSYNSPLHF. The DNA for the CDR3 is TGTGCCTGGAACCCCGGGAGCCCGAGCTCCTATAATTCACCCCTCCACTTT.

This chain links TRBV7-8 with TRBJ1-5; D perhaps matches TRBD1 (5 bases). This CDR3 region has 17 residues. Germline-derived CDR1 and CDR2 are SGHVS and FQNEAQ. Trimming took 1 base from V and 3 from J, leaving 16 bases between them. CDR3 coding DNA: TGTGCCAGCAGCTTAGTGTCGGGGGGTCGGAACAATCAGCCCCAGCATTTT. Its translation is CASSLVSGGRNNQPQHF. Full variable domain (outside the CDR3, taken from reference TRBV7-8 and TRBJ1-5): GAGVSQSPRYKVAKRGQDVALRCDPISGHVSLFWYQQALGQGPEFLTYFQNEAQLDKSGLPSDRFFAERPEGSVSTLKIQRTQQEDSAVYLCASSLVSGGRNNQPQHFGDGTRLSIL.

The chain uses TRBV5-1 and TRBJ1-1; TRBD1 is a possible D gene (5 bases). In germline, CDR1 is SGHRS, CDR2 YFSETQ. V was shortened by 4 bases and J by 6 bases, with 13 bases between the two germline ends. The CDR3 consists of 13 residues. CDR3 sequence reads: CASSRPGQAEAFF. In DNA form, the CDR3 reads TGCGCCAGCAGCCGCCCAGGACAAGCTGAAGCTTTCTTT. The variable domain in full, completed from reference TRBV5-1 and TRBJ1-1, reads KAGVTQTPRYLIKTRGQQVTLSCSPISGHRSVSWYQQTPGQGLQFLFEYFSETQRNKGNFPGRFSGRQFSNSRSEMNVSTLELGDSALYLCASSRPGQAEAFFGQGTRLTVV.

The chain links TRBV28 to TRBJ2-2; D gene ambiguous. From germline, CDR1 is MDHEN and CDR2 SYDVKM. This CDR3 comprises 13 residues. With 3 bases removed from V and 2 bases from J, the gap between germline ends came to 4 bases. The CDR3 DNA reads TGTGCCAGCAGTTTGGGAAACACCGGGGAGCTGTTTTTT. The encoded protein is CASSLGNTGELFF.

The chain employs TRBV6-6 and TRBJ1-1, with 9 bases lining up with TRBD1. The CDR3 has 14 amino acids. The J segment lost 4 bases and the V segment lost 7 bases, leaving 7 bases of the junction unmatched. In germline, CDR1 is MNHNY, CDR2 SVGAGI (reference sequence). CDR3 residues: CASKGQGMSTEAFF. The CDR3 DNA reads TGTGCCAGCAAGGGACAGGGAATGAGCACTGAAGCTTTCTTT.

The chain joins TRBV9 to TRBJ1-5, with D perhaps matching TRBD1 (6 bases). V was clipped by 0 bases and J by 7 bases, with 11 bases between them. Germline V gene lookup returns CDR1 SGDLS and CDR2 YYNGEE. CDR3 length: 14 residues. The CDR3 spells CASSVGGGGQPQHF. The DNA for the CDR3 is TGTGCCAGCAGCGTAGGAGGGGGGGGACAGCCCCAGCATTTT.

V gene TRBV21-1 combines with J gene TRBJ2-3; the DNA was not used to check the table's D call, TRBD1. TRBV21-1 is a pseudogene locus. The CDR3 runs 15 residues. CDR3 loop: CASSQSKTGNDTQYF. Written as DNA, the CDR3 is TGTGCCAGCAGCCAATCGAAGACAGGGAACGATACGCAGTATTTT.

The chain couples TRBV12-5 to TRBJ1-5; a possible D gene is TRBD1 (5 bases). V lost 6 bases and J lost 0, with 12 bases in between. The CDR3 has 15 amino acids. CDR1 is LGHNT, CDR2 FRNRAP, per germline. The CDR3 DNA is TGTGCTAGTGGGCAGACAGAAAATAGCAATCAGCCCCAGCATTTT. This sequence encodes CASGQTENSNQPQHF.

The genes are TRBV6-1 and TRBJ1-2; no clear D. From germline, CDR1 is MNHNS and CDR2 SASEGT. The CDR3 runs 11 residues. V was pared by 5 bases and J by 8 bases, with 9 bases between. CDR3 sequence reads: CASSSALGYTF. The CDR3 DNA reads TGTGCCAGCAGTTCCGCTCTCGGCTACACCTTC.

For the CDR3, the DNA is TGTGCCAGCAGGCTAAAGGGACCGAACACTGAAGCTTTCTTT. Translation gives CASRLKGPNTEAFF. The chain uses TRBV7-9 and TRBJ1-1; tentatively, D is TRBD1 (5 bases). Trimming stripped 6 bases from V and 1 base from J, with 12 bases between. Germline loops: CDR1 SEHNR, CDR2 FQNEAQ (reference sequence). The CDR3 contains 14 residues.

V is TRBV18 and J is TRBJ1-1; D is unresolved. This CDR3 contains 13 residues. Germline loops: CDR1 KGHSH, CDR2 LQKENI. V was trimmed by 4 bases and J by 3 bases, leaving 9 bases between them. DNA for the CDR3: TGTGCCAGCTCACTAGCGAGGGACACTGAAGCTTTCTTT. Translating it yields CASSLARDTEAFF.

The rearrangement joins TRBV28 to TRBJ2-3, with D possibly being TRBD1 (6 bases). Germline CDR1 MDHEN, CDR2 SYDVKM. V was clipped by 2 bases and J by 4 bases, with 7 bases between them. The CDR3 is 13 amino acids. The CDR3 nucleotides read TGTGCCAGCAGTTTACCAGGGGCAGATACGCAGTATTTT. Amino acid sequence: CASSLPGADTQYF.